Presented here are 28 T cell receptor beta chains from one specimen sequenced in a study of T cells in Graves' hyperthyroidism and ophthalmopathy. The TCR beta CDR3 regions underwent amplification using RNA transcripts as the source. A first-round RT-PCR of the TCR CDR3 used the HTBI primer set. TCRdb re-called the multiplex PCR reads with MiXCR, one entry per CDR3 protein. The data contain about 50,000 distinct CDR3 sequences, about 50% of them singletons. The source material was blood. Receptor source: a woman aged 30 to 39 with Graves' ophthalmopathy.

This clonotype was recorded at least ten times. The rearrangement joins TRBV4-1 to TRBJ1-4, with 7 bases aligning to TRBD1. Trimming removed 2 bases from V and 7 bases from J; junction bases left unmatched: 13. CDR1 and CDR2 (germline): MGHRA, YSYEKL. This CDR3 contains 17 residues. Here the CDR3 DNA reads TGCGCCAGCAGCCAAAGCCGGAGGGAGGGGGCAAGTGAAAAACTGTTTTTT. It specifies CASSQSRREGASEKLFF.

Remarks on this clonotype: The CDR3 end shows no conserved phenylalanine or tryptophan, and so a read error is likely. The J gene is TRBJ2-1, the V gene TRBV19; 7 bases agree with TRBD2. Germline-derived CDR1 and CDR2 are LNHDA and SQIVND (reference sequence). The CDR3 has 16 amino acids. CDR3 bases: TGTGCCGGTAGGACGAGCGGGACCACCCCATACAATGAGCAGTTCCTC. Amino acids: CAGRTSGTTPYNEQFL.

This clonotype was found once. The V call is TRBV10-2, the J call TRBJ1-3; no firm D call. The CDR3 consists of 17 residues. CDR1 and CDR2 from the germline V gene are WSHSY and SAAADI. V shed 3 bases and J shed 2 bases, with 17 bases lying between them. The CDR3 loop reads CASSDWTSIGTGNTIYF. The DNA of the CDR3 is TGCGCCAGCAGTGATTGGACTAGTATAGGTACTGGAAACACCATATATTTT.

This clonotype is termed medium-sized (0.01 to 0.1%). The chain has TRBV10-3 and TRBJ1-4; D perhaps matches TRBD1 (5 bases). Germline CDR1 reads ENHRY; CDR2 reads SYGVKD. The V end lost 2 bases, the J end lost 8 bases, and 12 bases lay between the germline ends. The CDR3 loop spans 14 amino acids. CDR3 region: CAISETGAREKLFF. CDR3 coding DNA: TGTGCCATCAGTGAGACAGGAGCGAGAGAAAAACTGTTTTTT.

By its share, this clonotype is medium-sized. The chain recombines TRBV10-3 with TRBJ1-5; D perhaps matches TRBD1 (6 bases). This CDR3 spans 13 amino acids. Germline V lookup: CDR1 ENHRY, CDR2 SYGVKD. Trimming stripped 6 bases from V and 3 bases from J, with 9 bases between. The DNA for the CDR3 is TGTGCCATCAGGGACAGCCTCAATCAGCCCCAGCATTTT. Its protein product is CAIRDSLNQPQHF.

J is TRBJ1-5 and V is TRBV2; possibly TRBD1 for D (6 bases). CDR3 length equals 15 residues. CDR1 is SNHLY and CDR2 is FYNNEI in the germline V gene. The V end was cut by 6 bases, the J end by 2 bases, with 14 bases between. The CDR3 bases are TGTGCCAGCAGGGATCAACAGGGCGGCAATCAGCCCCAGCATTTT. Translated, it gives CASRDQQGGNQPQHF.

This clonotype has ten or more counts. The chain is built from TRBV5-5 and TRBJ2-3; 10 positions agree with TRBD2. Trimming at V came to 5 bases and at J to 5 bases, leaving 8 bases not matched to a gene. The V gene's germline CDR1 is SGHKS and CDR2 YYEKEE (reference sequence). The CDR3 is 15 amino acids. CDR3 DNA: TGTGCCAGCAGTCGTCTAGCGGGAGAGCTAGATACGCAGTATTTT. Its protein is CASSRLAGELDTQYF.

This clonotype was picked up a small number of times. Since a much larger clone is just one base distant, this may be a read error. The chain combines TRBV27 with TRBJ2-7, with D tentatively TRBD1 or TRBD2 (5 bases each). CDR1 and CDR2 from the germline V gene are MNHEY and SMNVEV (reference sequence). With 6 bases removed from V and 2 bases from J, the gap between germline ends came to 17 bases. The CDR3 runs 15 residues. The CDR3 region has the DNA TGTGCCAGCAGATCGGGACGGACACTTGCCTACGAGCAGTACTTC. Translated: CASRSGRTLAYEQYF.

The chain combines TRBV20-1 with TRBJ1-6; TRBD1 agrees at 9 bases. This CDR3 is 15 amino acids long. Germline trimming cut 0 bases from V and 9 bases from J; bases unmatched to any gene: 6. The germline V gene encodes CDR1 DFQATT and CDR2 SNEGSKA (reference sequence). The CDR3 reads CSARDPGQGTSPLHF. The CDR3 DNA reads as TGCAGTGCTAGAGACCCGGGACAGGGTACTTCACCCCTCCACTTT.

This clonotype has a count of ten or more. The genes are TRBV6-5 and TRBJ2-7; TRBD2 agrees at 12 bases. V gave up 2 bases and J gave up 7 bases; unmatched junction bases: 6. The CDR3 runs 15 residues. CDR1 is MNHEY and CDR2 is SVGAGI in the germline V gene. The CDR3 DNA reads TGTGCCAGCAGTTACCACCTAGCGGGAGGGTATGAGCAGTACTTC. It codes for CASSYHLAGGYEQYF.

This clonotype was observed at least ten times. This rearrangement joins TRBV20-1 to TRBJ2-3; D uncertain. The CDR3 spans 14 residues. Trimming pared 6 bases from V and 0 bases from J, leaving 13 bases between. Germline CDR1 and CDR2: DFQATT and SNEGSKA (reference sequence). The CDR3 nucleotides are TGCAGTGCCGGGCCGTCCCTTAGCACAGATACGCAGTATTTT. Protein sequence: CSAGPSLSTDTQYF.

The chain has TRBV10-3 and TRBJ2-1; D perhaps matches TRBD2 (5 bases). This CDR3 has 16 amino acids. The V end was cut by 0 bases, the J end by 6 bases, with 15 bases between. CDR1 is ENHRY and CDR2 is SYGVKD in the germline V gene. Here the CDR3 DNA reads TGTGCCATCAGTGAGTCGAGGGCAGCGGCTGGCAATGAGCAGTTCTTC. Translated: CAISESRAAAGNEQFF.

The rearrangement links TRBV6-5 to TRBJ1-5; perhaps TRBD1 as D (6 bases). Trimming removed 5 bases at V and 6 bases at J, with 11 bases between. This CDR3 is 13 amino acids long. Germline CDR1 reads MNHEY; CDR2 reads SVGAGI. CDR3 protein: CASSGGGSQPQHF. DNA of the CDR3: TGTGCCAGCAGTGGGGGGGGCAGTCAGCCCCAGCATTTT.

This clonotype was seen a single time. The germline gene is not matched at one end of the junction; a read error may be the cause. The chain's CDR3 is CAWSTNSADTRYF. Here the CDR3 DNA reads TGCGCCTGGAGTACGAATAGTGCAGATACGCGGTATTTT. This sequence joins TRBV30 and TRBJ2-3; D is unresolved. Germline loops: CDR1 GTSNPN, CDR2 SVGIG (reference sequence). The CDR3 loop spans 13 amino acids.

The V and J genes are TRBV28 and TRBJ2-4; maybe TRBD2 (5 bases). The CDR3 extends over 12 amino acids. Germline V gene data show CDR1 as MDHEN and CDR2 as SYDVKM. Trimming removed 10 bases from V and 8 bases from J, with 15 bases in between. As DNA, the CDR3 is TGTGCCAACAGATTACGGCGGGACATTCAGTACTTC. Amino acids: CANRLRRDIQYF.

This clonotype was picked up many times. This sequence joins TRBV9 and TRBJ2-5; 12 positions agree with TRBD2. With V trimmed by 3 bases and J by 4 bases, 1 base remained unmatched. The CDR3 loop spans 14 amino acids. Germline V lookup: CDR1 SGDLS, CDR2 YYNGEE. For the CDR3, the DNA is TGTGCCAGCAGCGCGGGACTAGCGGGAGAGACCCAGTACTTC. Its protein is CASSAGLAGETQYF.

The chain recombines TRBV2 with TRBJ1-5; perhaps TRBD1 as D (6 bases). V dropped 6 bases and J dropped 1 base, with 10 bases sitting between them. The CDR3 loop spans 14 amino acids. Germline CDR1 is SNHLY and CDR2 is FYNNEI. As DNA, the CDR3 is TGTGCCAGCAGAGACACAGGGAGCAATCAGCCCCAGCATTTT. As protein: CASRDTGSNQPQHF. Using reference TRBV2 and TRBJ1-5 for the parts outside the CDR3, the full variable domain is EPEVTQTPSHQVTQMGQEVILRCVPISNHLYFYWYRQILGQKVEFLVSFYNNEISEKSEIFDDQFSVERPDGSNFTLKIRSTKLEDSAMYFCASRDTGSNQPQHFGDGTRLSIL.

This clonotype occurred a few times. The chain combines TRBV3-1 with TRBJ1-1; the D is unclear. Trimming removed 1 base from V and 1 base from J, with 4 bases in between. The V gene's germline CDR1 is LGHDT and CDR2 YNNKEL (reference sequence). The CDR3 is 13 residues long. The CDR3, as DNA: TGTGCCAGCAGCCAAGCAGGGAACACTGAAGCTTTCTTT. This sequence encodes CASSQAGNTEAFF.

This clonotype was recorded at least ten times. The rearrangement joins TRBV5-1 to TRBJ2-7; perhaps TRBD1 as D (5 bases). Per germline, CDR1 SGHRS and CDR2 YFSETQ. This CDR3 contains 15 residues. Trimming took 0 bases from V and 5 from J, leaving 15 bases between them. CDR3 sequence (DNA): TGCGCCAGCAGCTTGGTTCCGGGCAGGGCGGACGAGCAGTACTTC. Translated, it gives CASSLVPGRADEQYF. The full variable domain, rest sourced from reference TRBV5-1 and TRBJ2-7, is KAGVTQTPRYLIKTRGQQVTLSCSPISGHRSVSWYQQTPGQGLQFLFEYFSETQRNKGNFPGRFSGRQFSNSRSEMNVSTLELGDSALYLCASSLVPGRADEQYFGPGTRLTVT.

This clonotype was recorded at least ten times. The V call is TRBV5-6, the J call TRBJ2-5, with D hard to call. The V end lost 0 bases, the J end lost 5 bases, and 11 bases lay between the germline ends. The CDR3 is made up of 14 amino acids. The germline CDR1 and CDR2 sequences are SGHDT and YYEEEE. As DNA, the CDR3 is TGTGCCAGCAGCTTGGGTCCGGCTCCGGAGACCCAGTACTTC. Translating gives CASSLGPAPETQYF.

Concerning this clonotype: The junction shows a germline mismatch at one end, possibly a read error. In DNA, the CDR3 is TGTGCTAGCAGCCAAGCGAGGGTGGGCGCTTTCACAGATACGCAGTATTTT. Translating it yields CASSQARVGAFTDTQYF. V usage is TRBV7-7 and J usage is TRBJ2-3, with a tentative D call TRBD2 (5 bases). Germline V gene lookup returns CDR1 SSHAT and CDR2 FNYEAQ (reference sequence). The CDR3 is 17 amino acids.

The chain is built from TRBV20-1 and TRBJ2-2; 9 bases line up with TRBD2. The CDR3 covers 13 residues. Germline V gene data show CDR1 as DFQATT and CDR2 as SNEGSKA (reference sequence). V dropped 6 bases and J dropped 6; count of bases not matched to a gene: 5. In DNA, the CDR3 is TGCAGTGCCCAGAGACTAGCGGCCGGGGAGCTGTTTTTT. Translated, it gives CSAQRLAAGELFF.

This clonotype was picked up many times. The V and J genes are TRBV19 and TRBJ2-3, with D possibly being TRBD2 (6 bases). CDR1 is LNHDA and CDR2 is SQIVND in the germline V gene (reference sequence). Deletions cut 5 bases from V and 4 bases from J, with 19 bases between. The CDR3 totals 16 residues. The CDR3 region has the DNA TGTGCCAGTAGTCCTTCCCTCCGGGAGTTGGCAGATACGCAGTATTTT. Encoded protein: CASSPSLRELADTQYF.

V and J are TRBV3-1 and TRBJ1-4; no clear D gene. V lost 0 bases to trimming and J lost 8 bases, with 16 bases between them. This CDR3 is built from 16 residues. Germline CDR1 reads LGHDT; CDR2 reads YNNKEL (reference sequence). CDR3 region: CASSQEGSPAREKLFF. CDR3 nucleotide sequence: TGTGCCAGCAGCCAAGAGGGCAGCCCGGCCCGGGAAAAACTGTTTTTT.

This clonotype has at least ten counts. This chain connects TRBV7-8 to TRBJ1-5; 7 nucleotides align to TRBD1. Unmatched junction bases numbered 16, after V lost 4 bases and J lost 7 bases. This CDR3 has 17 residues. The germline V gene has CDR1 SGHVS and CDR2 FQNEAQ. DNA for the CDR3: TGTGCCAGCAGCTCCATAAGACAGACAGGGTATGGCCAGCCCCAGCATTTT. This sequence encodes CASSSIRQTGYGQPQHF.

This clonotype appeared many times. This chain connects TRBV6-6 to TRBJ2-2, with D possibly matching TRBD2 (6 bases). The CDR3 consists of 15 residues. Germline V gene sequence: CDR1 MNHNY, CDR2 SVGAGI (reference sequence). Between the trimmed V and J ends, which lost 6 bases and 3 bases, there was a span of 14 bases. For the CDR3, the DNA is TGTGCCAGCAGACCCGGGACTCGGGACACCGGGGAGCTGTTTTTT. It is translated as CASRPGTRDTGELFF.

This clonotype was counted between two and nine times. The CDR3: CASSLTHSAGVYTGELFF. For the CDR3, the DNA is TGTGCCAGCAGTCTCACTCACTCAGCGGGAGTGTACACCGGGGAGCTGTTTTTT. The chain has TRBV28 and TRBJ2-2; 8 nucleotides line up with TRBD2. The CDR3 consists of 18 residues. The ends lost 5 bases at V and 3 bases at J; junction bases unmatched: 14. The germline V gene has CDR1 MDHEN and CDR2 SYDVKM.

This clonotype showed up many times. The chain carries TRBV6-2 or TRBV6-3 and TRBJ2-3; D call uncertain. Trimming removed 2 bases from V and 6 bases from J, with 9 bases in between. Germline V gene data show CDR1 as MNHEY and CDR2 as SVGEGT. CDR3 length: 13 residues. CDR3 nucleotide sequence: TGTGCCAGCAGTTACGACCTTCGGGATACGCAGTATTTT. Its translation: CASSYDLRDTQYF.